The sequence of this T cell receptor (beta chain) was determined in a study of T cell responses to AZD1222 COVID-19 vaccine. Study context: Pooled together were second doses at about 4 or about 12 weeks. Notes on the study in general: Clonal diversity may have been underestimated, and the donors were mostly white British, with more females than males. Variant regions that are unmutated are reportedly the target of nearly half of spike-specific TCRs.

V was clipped by 5 bases and J by 2 bases, with 4 bases between them. The germline CDR1 and CDR2 sequences are MDHEN and SYDVKM. There are 11 residues in the CDR3. Repertoires were generated with immunoSEQ multiplex PCR, while TCRdb's copy carries only in-frame clones and drops some. The sample includes approximately 28,000 clones, roughly 92% of them seen just once. On this clone itself: What it recognizes is unknown.

This chain joins TRBV28 and TRBJ2-7; D gene uncertain. The TCR sequence derives from an adult in good health. The sample in question was peripheral blood, obtained on day 0 of AZD1222 vaccination. The CDR3 here is CASSLTYEQYF. CDR3 bases: TGTGCCAGCAGTCTTACCTACGAGCAGTACTTC.